The entry that follows covers one TCR beta chain sequence. The record originates from a study of blood T cell repertoires in COVID-19. V gave up 0 bases and J gave up 6 bases, with 5 bases separating them. This CDR3 has 12 amino acids. Germline V gene sequence: CDR1 SGHRS, CDR2 YFSETQ. Profiling relied on immunoSEQ multiplex PCR, and the TCRdb table lists in-frame clones only, not all of them. Of some 300,000 clones in the sample, approximately 80% were seen once. Input material: peripheral blood. This sequence originates from a woman aged 50 to 60 with active or convalescent COVID-19. The chain recombines TRBV5-1 with TRBJ2-3, with D uncertain. The CDR3 DNA follows: TGCGCCAGCAGCTTGGGGAGCGATACGCAGTATTTT. Amino acid sequence: CASSLGSDTQYF.